This T cell receptor (beta chain) was identified in a study of blood T cell repertoires in COVID-19 (TCRdb year 2020). A note on the overall study: The collaborator samples originated in the United States, Italy and Spain and spanned the acute and convalescent phases of COVID-19. The prospective study material was composed of cDNA or gDNA derived from T cells, B-cell-depleted T cells, or PBMCs. The dataset comprised deeply sampled blood TCRbeta repertoires from subjects exposed to, actively infected with, or recovered from COVID-19. The repertoires were released in a freely available public database meant as a resource for research on the immune response to SARS-CoV-2. Samples were obtained from the ongoing ImmuneRACE study (first 160 participants) and from over 1,000 subjects provided by 6 global collaborators. A de-identified subject ID, COVID-19 status, age in years and sex were almost always included in the sample metadata. Where HLA class I and class II types were available, the types were taken from metadata supplied by the sample provider, not from assay-based typing. What the work shows at the level of the full study, not this receptor alone: How much clinical and demographic metadata was included differed by source and by participant, and the metadata was provided uncurated.

The germline ends are 15 bases apart after V is trimmed by 5 bases and J by 8 bases. Via the germline V gene, CDR1 is SGHTA and CDR2 FQGTGA. The CDR3 spans 13 residues, from the cysteine through the phenylalanine. Of the read, only the CDR3 DNA is kept; its 39 bases are in frame from base 1. In Seattle, one collaborating source enrolled patients while the infection was active and tracked those patients longitudinally over the course of disease. Whole blood was collected in K2EDTA tubes by collaborating institutions according to the institutions' own protocols. For TCRbeta analysis, collaborator samples were shipped as frozen whole blood, as isolated PBMCs, or as DNA extracted from either sample type. On this clone itself: Its antigen remains undetermined. No base-level quality is on record; no much larger clone is a single base apart.

TCRbeta CDR3 regions were amplified from genomic DNA using the immunoSEQ Assay, a bias-controlled multiplex PCR. The source study handled its data this way. The number of nucleated cells in each sample was estimated from the amplification of reference gene primers within the assay. Sequence reads were collapsed and filtered to measure the absolute abundance of every unique TCRbeta CDR3 rearrangement. For each sample, productive Simpson clonality was calculated as the square root of Simpson's diversity index over productive rearrangements. This is the immuneACCESS table as TCRdb keeps it, with only in-frame sequences that have V and J called. A part of the clones is gone; compared with another copy, unresolved V genes explain less than half, and the rest is unexplained. V, J and clone size reflect that table, while D and trimming were determined from the DNA. This sample comprises 410,000 or so clones, 89% of them detected only once. Approximately 1.5% of the sample rests with the top ten.

This TCR came from a woman aged 40 to 50 with COVID-19, enrolled during active disease. The receptor chain draws on TRBV7-3 and TRBJ1-2, with no confident D gene call. The sample comprised peripheral blood. For the CDR3, the sequence is CASSPNEVWGYTF. Here is the DNA: TGTGCCAGCAGCCCAAACGAGGTATGGGGCTACACCTTC.